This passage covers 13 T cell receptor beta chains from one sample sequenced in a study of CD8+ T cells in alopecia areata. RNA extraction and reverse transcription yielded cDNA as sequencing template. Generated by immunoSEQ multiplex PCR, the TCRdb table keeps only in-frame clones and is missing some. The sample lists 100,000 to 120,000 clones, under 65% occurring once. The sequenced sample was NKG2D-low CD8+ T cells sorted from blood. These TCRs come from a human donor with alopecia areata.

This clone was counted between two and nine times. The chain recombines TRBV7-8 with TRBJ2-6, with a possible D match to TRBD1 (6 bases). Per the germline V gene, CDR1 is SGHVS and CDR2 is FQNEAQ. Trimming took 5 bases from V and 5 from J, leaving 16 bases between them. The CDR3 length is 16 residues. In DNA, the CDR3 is TGTGCCAGCAGCAATGGGGGCAGGGCGAGGGCCAACGTCCTGACTTTC. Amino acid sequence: CASSNGGRARANVLTF. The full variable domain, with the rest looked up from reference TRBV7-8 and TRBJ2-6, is GAGVSQSPRYKVAKRGQDVALRCDPISGHVSLFWYQQALGQGPEFLTYFQNEAQLDKSGLPSDRFFAERPEGSVSTLKIQRTQQEDSAVYLCASSNGGRARANVLTFGAGSRLTVL.

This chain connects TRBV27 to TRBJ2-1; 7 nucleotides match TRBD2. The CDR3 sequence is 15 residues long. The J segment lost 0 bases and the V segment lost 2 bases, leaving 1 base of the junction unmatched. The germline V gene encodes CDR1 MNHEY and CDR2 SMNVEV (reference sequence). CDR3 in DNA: TGTGCCAGCAGTTTAGGGACTACCTCCTACAATGAGCAGTTCTTC. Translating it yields CASSLGTTSYNEQFF.

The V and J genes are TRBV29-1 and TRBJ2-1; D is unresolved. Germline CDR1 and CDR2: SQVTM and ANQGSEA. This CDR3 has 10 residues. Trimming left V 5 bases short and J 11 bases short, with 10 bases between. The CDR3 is CSVTLPQQFF. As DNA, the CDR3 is TGCAGCGTTACCCTACCTCAGCAGTTCTTC.

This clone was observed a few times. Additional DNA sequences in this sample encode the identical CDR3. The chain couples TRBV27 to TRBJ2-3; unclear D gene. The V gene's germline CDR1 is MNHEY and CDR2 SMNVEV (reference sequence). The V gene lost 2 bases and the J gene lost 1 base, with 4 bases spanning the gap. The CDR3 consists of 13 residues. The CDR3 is CASSLGGTDTQYF. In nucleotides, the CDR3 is TGTGCCAGCAGTTTAGGAGGCACAGATACGCAGTATTTT.

CDR3 in amino acids: CASSVEGLSYNEQFF. The CDR3 DNA sequence: TGTGCCAGCAGCGTAGAAGGACTAAGCTACAATGAGCAGTTCTTC. The chain is built from TRBV9 and TRBJ2-1, with D possibly TRBD2 on 6 matching bases. Deletions cut 0 bases from V and 3 bases from J, with 10 bases between. CDR3 size: 15 residues. Germline V gene data show CDR1 as SGDLS and CDR2 as YYNGEE.

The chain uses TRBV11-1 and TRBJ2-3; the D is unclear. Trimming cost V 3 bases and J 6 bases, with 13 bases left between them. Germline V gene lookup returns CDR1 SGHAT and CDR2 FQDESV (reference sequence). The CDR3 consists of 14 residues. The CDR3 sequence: CASSLYAASDTQYF. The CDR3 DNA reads TGTGCCAGCAGCTTGTATGCGGCGTCGGATACGCAGTATTTT.

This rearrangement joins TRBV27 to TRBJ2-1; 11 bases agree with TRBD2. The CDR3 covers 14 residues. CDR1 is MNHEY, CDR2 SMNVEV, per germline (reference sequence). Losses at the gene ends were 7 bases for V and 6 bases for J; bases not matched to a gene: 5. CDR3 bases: TGTGCCAGCATAGCGGGAGGGCCCGGCAATGAGCAGTTCTTC. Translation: CASIAGGPGNEQFF.

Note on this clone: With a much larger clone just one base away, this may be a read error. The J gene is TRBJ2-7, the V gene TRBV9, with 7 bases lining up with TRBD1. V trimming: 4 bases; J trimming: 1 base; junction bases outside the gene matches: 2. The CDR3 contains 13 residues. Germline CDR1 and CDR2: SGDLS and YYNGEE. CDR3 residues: CASSTGQSYEQYF. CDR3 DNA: TGTGCCAGCAGCACGGGACAGTCCTACGAGCAGTACTTC.

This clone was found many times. The CDR3 DNA reads as TGTGCCAGCAGCTTACCAGGGAGTATCTATGGCTACACCTTC. This codes for CASSLPGSIYGYTF. The chain recombines TRBV7-9 with TRBJ1-2, with D possibly being TRBD1 (5 bases). This CDR3 has 14 residues. Trimming stripped 2 bases from V and 4 bases from J, with 11 bases between. Germline V gives CDR1 SEHNR, CDR2 FQNEAQ (reference sequence).

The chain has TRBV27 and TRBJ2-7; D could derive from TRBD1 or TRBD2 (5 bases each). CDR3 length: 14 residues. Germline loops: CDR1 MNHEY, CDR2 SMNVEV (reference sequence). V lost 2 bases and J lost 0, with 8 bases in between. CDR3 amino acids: CASSLEGSSYEQYF. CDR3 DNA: TGTGCCAGCAGTTTAGAGGGGAGCTCCTACGAGCAGTACTTC.

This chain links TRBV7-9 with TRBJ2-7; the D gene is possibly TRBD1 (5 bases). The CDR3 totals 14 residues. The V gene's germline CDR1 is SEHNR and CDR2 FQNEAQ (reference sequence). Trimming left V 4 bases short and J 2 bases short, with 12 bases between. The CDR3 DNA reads TGTGCCAGCAGCTCTTCAGGGAAAACCTACGAGCAGTACTTC. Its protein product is CASSSSGKTYEQYF.

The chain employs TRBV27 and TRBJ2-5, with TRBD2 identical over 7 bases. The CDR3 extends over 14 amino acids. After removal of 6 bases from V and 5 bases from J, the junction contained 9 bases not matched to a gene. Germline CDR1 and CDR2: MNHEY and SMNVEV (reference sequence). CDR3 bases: TGTGCCAGCAGGACGCGGGAGTTGGTCGAGACCCAGTACTTC. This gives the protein CASRTRELVETQYF.

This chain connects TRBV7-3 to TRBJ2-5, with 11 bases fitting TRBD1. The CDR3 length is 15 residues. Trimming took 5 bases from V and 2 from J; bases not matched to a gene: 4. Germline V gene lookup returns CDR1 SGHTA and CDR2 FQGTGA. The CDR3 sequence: CASSQGTGGQETQYF. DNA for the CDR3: TGTGCCAGCAGCCAAGGGACAGGGGGTCAAGAGACCCAGTACTTC.